This T cell receptor (beta chain) was captured in a study of T-cell memory formation after mild COVID-19. Overall study context: TCR clusters were mostly confined to one donor each. General study findings and limits: Chiefly within CM and EM were the contracting CD4+ clones; CD8+ ones were within EMRA. Balance between CD4 and CD8 was seen in clones contracting day 15 to 85, and a CD4+ lean was seen in later expanders. Cross-reactive memory appears to have joined, as suggested by some responding clones showing up in pre-infection memory.

This clonotype appeared many times. What it binds is not known. TCRdb reprocessed the 5' RACE reads via MiXCR and lists one record per CDR3 protein. The sample lists about half a million distinct CDR3 sequences; about 18% were seen once. Per germline, CDR1 SGHRS and CDR2 YFSETQ. V dropped 1 base and J dropped 2; count of bases not matched to a gene: 2. The CDR3 consists of 14 residues. The TCR originated in an adult woman who had mild COVID-19 (a few samples of this study predate the infection). Cell type and time point are not known. V and J are TRBV5-1 and TRBJ2-7; the match to TRBD1 covers 8 bases. The specimen sequenced was PBMCs or a T cell subset sorted from them (not recorded which). The CDR3 here is CASSLTGGTYEQYF. DNA of the CDR3: TGCGCCAGCAGCTTGACAGGGGGAACCTACGAGCAGTACTTC.